This T cell receptor (beta chain) comes out of a study of Graves' ophthalmopathy and Graves' hyperthyroidism (dated by TCRdb to the late 2010s). Background for the entire study: Peripheral blood was collected before any treatment was given, at the time of initial diagnosis. The study used signatures of the TCR beta repertoire to tell Graves' ophthalmopathy apart from Graves' hyperthyroidism and to predict which patients would progress to ophthalmopathy. A discovery set of 95 to 100 patients (43 ophthalmopathy, some 58 stable hyperthyroidism) was enrolled to explore V-J signatures distinguishing ophthalmopathy from hyperthyroidism. An independent validation cohort was composed of approximately 18 hyperthyroidism patients and around 16 patients who later progressed from hyperthyroidism to ophthalmopathy. In total, some 130 blood samples were TCR-sequenced: some 43 ophthalmopathy, 80 or so hyperthyroidism and around 17 hyperthyroidism-to-ophthalmopathy patients. In more than 5 hyperthyroidism patients, the T-cell repertoire of thyroid tissue was compared with the T-cell repertoire of blood. Following sampling, methimazole starting at 30 mg daily was administered to hyperthyroidism patients, and high-dose intravenous methylprednisolone was administered to ophthalmopathy patients. Overall results and qualifications from the work: No statistical method was used to predetermine the sample size, and group allocation was not hidden from the investigators. Most expanded thyroid clonotypes with frequency above 0.001 were also detected in blood, suggesting blood repertoires may reflect the thyroid immune response. In validation, the model predicted ophthalmopathy progression with more than 70% sensitivity and around 72% specificity; about a dozen predicted patients were CT-confirmed with GO in a median of about 7.1 months. In cross-validation, the 13-signature model distinguished ophthalmopathy from stable hyperthyroidism with just over 85% sensitivity and roughly 81% specificity, and in the test set the corresponding values were approximately 80% and 75%.

For repertoire sequencing, TCR beta CDR3 regions were amplified from RNA transcripts. A first-round RT-PCR used HTBI primers with the Qiagen OneStep RT-PCR kit, followed by a second-round multiplex PCR, size selection and purification. Libraries were sequenced on an Illumina HiSeq2000 using paired-end 100 bp reads. The paper's processing steps were these. SOAPnuke was used to process the reads, removing any read that contained adapters or uncalled bases, had a mean Phred below 15, or lacked an exact match to the constant primer or identifier. COPE v1.2.5 was used to merge the high-quality paired reads. Each unique nucleotide sequence was treated as a clonotype, and MiTCR v1.1 was used to align the clonotypes to the IMGT TRB V, D and J references. The analysis was limited to V-J combinations with a frequency above 0.0001, which together covered over 99% of the repertoires. For each V-J combination, a TCR clonal expansion and chaos score was defined as F50 clonal expansion divided by the chaos observed in the TCRdist matrix. Features were reduced by Welch's t-statistics and random forest to over 10 V-J combinations, which fed a naive Bayes classifier. Thyroid-blood repertoire similarity was quantified with the Morisita-Horn index. TCRdb trimmed the raw reads at Q25, called clones with MiXCR and kept productive beta chains. Every entry covers one CDR3 protein and lists the most common genes and DNA from its rows. Here the V and J calls rest on TCRdb's processing, not on the authors' analysis. The sample includes almost 750,000 distinct CDR3 sequences, with 40% observed a single time. Of the sample, roughly 46% is held by the ten largest clones.

The trim is 8 bases for V and 4 bases for J, with a gap of 21 bases between the germline ends. CDR3 length: 15 amino acids, cysteine to phenylalanine. The only DNA kept is the CDR3, 45 bases in frame from the first base. CDR1 SEHNR and CDR2 FQNEAQ are derived from the germline V gene (reference sequence). Ophthalmopathy patients were characterized by moderately to severely active disease, a Clinical Activity Score of at least 3, a NOSPECS grade of at least 4, and a disease duration under 3 months. Patients with other autoimmune diseases, uncontrolled infections, pregnancy or lactation were excluded from the study. Clinical symptoms, serum thyroxine, TRAb, thyroid ultrasound and orbital computed tomography formed the basis of the diagnosis. Using Ficoll-Paque density gradient centrifugation, PBMCs were isolated from about 10 ml of fresh peripheral blood. Trizol reagent was used to extract the total RNA, and its quality was then checked on an Agilent 2100 Bioanalyzer.

Note on this clonotype: Its antigen has not been determined. There are no base qualities to consult, and no much larger clone falls within one base.

This TCR derives from an adult man with Graves' ophthalmopathy. The chain employs TRBV7-9 and TRBJ2-7; TRBD2 is perhaps the D gene, given 6 matching bases. Sequencing was carried out using peripheral blood. The DNA sequence is as follows: TGTGCCAGCTTGCGGATTTCGGGGGAACCTTACGAGCAGTACTTC. The encoded protein is CASLRISGEPYEQYF.